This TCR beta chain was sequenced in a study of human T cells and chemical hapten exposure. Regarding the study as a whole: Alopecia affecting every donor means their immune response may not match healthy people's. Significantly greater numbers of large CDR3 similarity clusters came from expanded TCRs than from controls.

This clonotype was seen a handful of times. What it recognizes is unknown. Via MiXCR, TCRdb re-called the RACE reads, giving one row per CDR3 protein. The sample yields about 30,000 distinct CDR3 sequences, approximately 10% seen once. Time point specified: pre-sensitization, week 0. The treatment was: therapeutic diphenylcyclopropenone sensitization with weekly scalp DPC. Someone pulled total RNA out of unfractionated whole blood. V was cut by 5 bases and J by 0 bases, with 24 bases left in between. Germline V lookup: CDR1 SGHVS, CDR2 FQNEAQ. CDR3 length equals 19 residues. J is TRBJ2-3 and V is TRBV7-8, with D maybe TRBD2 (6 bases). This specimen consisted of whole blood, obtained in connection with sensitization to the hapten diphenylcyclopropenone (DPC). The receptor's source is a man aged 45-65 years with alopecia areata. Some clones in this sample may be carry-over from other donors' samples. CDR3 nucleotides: TGTGCCAGCAGCCCACTAGGCCCTTACCGGGACTCTAGCACAGATACGCAGTATTTT. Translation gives CASSPLGPYRDSSTDTQYF.